These 20 T cell receptor beta chains came from one sample sequenced in a study of T cell repertoires in cytomegalovirus infection. TCRdb ran MiXCR on the reads and lists one entry per CDR3 protein. The table has hundreds of thousands of distinct CDR3 sequences, 35% to 45% seen once. The sequencing input was PBMCs. The source of these receptors is a human donor in good health (CMV status not recorded). Some clones in this sample may be carry-over from other donors' samples.

This clonotype was observed a few times. The V call is TRBV7-6, the J call TRBJ2-2; D is possibly TRBD1 (6 bases). Trimming shortened V by 3 bases and J by 1 base, and 12 bases separated the two germline ends. Germline V gene lookup returns CDR1 SGHVS and CDR2 FNYEAQ. This CDR3 has 16 amino acids. CDR3 nucleotide sequence: TGTGCCAGCAGCTTTCCAAGACAGGTGAACACCGGGGAGCTGTTTTTT. Its translation: CASSFPRQVNTGELFF.

A few counts support this clonotype. J is TRBJ2-2 and V is TRBV10-3; TRBD1 aligns across 8 bases. Germline assignment: CDR1 ENHRY and CDR2 SYGVKD. Trimming took 4 bases from V and 1 from J; bases not matched to a gene: 2. The CDR3 loop spans 15 amino acids. CDR3 DNA: TGTGCCATCAGTGGGACAGGGAGGAACACCGGGGAGCTGTTTTTT. This encodes CAISGTGRNTGELFF.

The chain carries TRBV4-1 and TRBJ1-1; the D gene is possibly TRBD1 (6 bases). The V end was cut by 0 bases, the J end by 0 bases, with 8 bases between. This CDR3 region has 15 residues. CDR1 MGHRA and CDR2 YSYEKL come from the germline V gene. The CDR3 sequence is CASSQEEGVNTEAFF. CDR3 in DNA: TGCGCCAGCAGCCAAGAAGAGGGGGTGAACACTGAAGCTTTCTTT.

The chain couples TRBV7-8 to TRBJ2-5; no reliable D call. This CDR3 region has 12 residues. Trimming shortened V by 8 bases and J by 4 bases, and 11 bases separated the two germline ends. Germline V gene lookup returns CDR1 SGHVS and CDR2 FQNEAQ. CDR3 residues: CASCRASETQYF. Here the CDR3 DNA reads TGTGCCAGCTGTCGAGCTTCAGAGACCCAGTACTTC.

This clonotype was counted only a few times. This sequence joins TRBV28 and TRBJ2-7, with 15 nucleotides matching TRBD2. Germline V CDR1 and CDR2: MDHEN, SYDVKM. The CDR3 is 19 residues long. The J segment lost 2 bases and the V segment lost 2 bases, leaving 10 bases of the junction unmatched. CDR3 sequence reads: CASSLALGLAGGWPYEQYF. The CDR3, as DNA: TGTGCCAGCAGTTTAGCCCTCGGACTAGCGGGAGGGTGGCCCTACGAGCAGTACTTC.

The gene calls are TRBV19 and TRBJ1-1; TRBD1 might be the D (5 bases). Germline V gives CDR1 LNHDA, CDR2 SQIVND (reference sequence). Trimming removed 5 bases from V and 0 bases from J, with 16 bases in between. The CDR3 length is 16 residues. The CDR3 DNA sequence: TGTGCCAGTAGTCTGCTGCAAAGGACAATGAACACTGAAGCTTTCTTT. It is translated as CASSLLQRTMNTEAFF.

This clonotype was counted between two and nine times. The chain is built from TRBV19 and TRBJ1-2; tentatively, D is TRBD1 (6 bases). Germline CDR1 reads LNHDA; CDR2 reads SQIVND (reference sequence). The CDR3 has 15 amino acids. With 7 bases removed from V and 0 bases from J, the gap between germline ends came to 15 bases. CDR3 sequence: CASKDSGGSNYGYTF. The CDR3 nucleotides are TGTGCCAGTAAGGACAGCGGCGGTTCTAACTATGGCTACACCTTC.

The sample holds a few counts of this clonotype. The chain employs TRBV27 and TRBJ1-4; TRBD1 agrees at 8 bases. Trimming cost V 6 bases and J 4 bases; bases outside gene matches: 7. CDR1 and CDR2 from the germline V gene are MNHEY and SMNVEV (reference sequence). The CDR3 contains 15 residues. CDR3 DNA: TGTGCCAGCAGCCTGACAGGGGACTATAATGAAAAACTGTTTTTT. Protein sequence: CASSLTGDYNEKLFF. The complete variable domain, with remaining parts taken from reference TRBV27 and TRBJ1-4, reads EAQVTQNPRYLITVTGKKLTVTCSQNMNHEYMSWYRQDPGLGLRQIYYSMNVEVTDKGDVPEGYKVSRKEKRNFPLILESPSPNQTSLYFCASSLTGDYNEKLFFGSGTQLSVL.

CDR3 sequence reads: CSARPLAGIGNEQFF. CDR3 in DNA: TGCAGTGCTAGACCCCTAGCCGGTATAGGCAATGAGCAGTTCTTC. The chain employs TRBV20-1 and TRBJ2-1, with a tentative D call TRBD2 (5 bases). CDR1 and CDR2 from the germline V gene are DFQATT and SNEGSKA (reference sequence). This CDR3 has 15 amino acids. V lost 2 bases to trimming and J lost 6 bases, with 17 bases between them.

The rearrangement links TRBV29-1 to TRBJ2-7; weak D call: TRBD2 (5 bases). The germline gives CDR1 SQVTM, CDR2 ANQGSEA. V lost 7 bases and J 6 bases, leaving 13 bases between the germline ends. CDR3 size: 11 residues. CDR3 loop: CSGAASGEQYF. For the CDR3, the DNA is TGCAGCGGAGCGGCCTCGGGCGAGCAGTACTTC.

V usage is TRBV6-1 and J usage is TRBJ1-2; D is ambiguous. This CDR3 is built from 14 residues. V lost 2 bases and J lost 7, with 14 bases in between. Per the germline V gene, CDR1 is MNHNS and CDR2 is SASEGT. CDR3 in amino acids: CASSEWGGGIGYTF. DNA for the CDR3: TGTGCCAGCAGTGAATGGGGAGGAGGGATTGGCTACACCTTC.

Ten or more counts support this clonotype. The rearrangement joins TRBV6-5 to TRBJ1-5; D is ambiguous. CDR3 length equals 13 residues. Germline V gene data show CDR1 as MNHEY and CDR2 as SVGAGI. Trimming removed 5 bases from V and 5 bases from J, with 10 bases in between. This chain's CDR3 is CASSTDGYQPQHF. The CDR3, as DNA: TGTGCCAGCAGTACCGACGGTTATCAGCCCCAGCATTTT.

This clonotype was detected only once. At one end the junction does not follow the germline gene, possibly because of a read error. The chain is built from TRBV19 and TRBJ1-6; no clear D. There are 14 residues in the CDR3. Germline V gene sequence: CDR1 LNHDA, CDR2 SQIVND (reference sequence). Here the CDR3 reads CASRFLDIRSPLQF. In DNA form, the CDR3 reads TGTGCCAGCCGATTTCTAGACATCAGATCACCCCTCCAATTT.

This clonotype has at least ten counts. This chain links TRBV7-2 with TRBJ2-5; tentatively, D is TRBD2 (5 bases). The germline V gene has CDR1 SGHTA and CDR2 FQGNSA. The CDR3 is 15 residues long. Trimming shortened V by 0 bases and J by 5 bases, and 13 bases separated the two germline ends. CDR3 in DNA: TGTGCCAGCAGCTTAGCGAGGGCTAAGCAGGAGACCCAGTACTTC. Translation gives CASSLARAKQETQYF.

This rearrangement joins TRBV7-2 to TRBJ2-5; 13 nucleotides align to TRBD2. The length of the CDR3 is 18 residues. V shed 2 bases, J shed 2 bases, and the junction held 8 bases outside the gene matches. Germline-derived CDR1 and CDR2 are SGHTA and FQGNSA. The CDR3 protein is CASSLRRLAGGGQETQYF. In DNA, the CDR3 is TGTGCCAGCAGCTTACGTCGACTAGCGGGAGGAGGGCAAGAGACCCAGTACTTC.

A note on this clonotype: The junction shows a germline mismatch at one end, possibly a read error. The genes are TRBV18 and TRBJ2-5; D remains unclear. CDR3 length: 11 amino acids. Per germline, CDR1 KGHSH and CDR2 LQKENI. This CDR3 is CASSPQETHYF. DNA for the CDR3: TGTGCCAGCTCACCTCAAGAGACCCATTACTTC.

This clonotype has a count of ten or more. The rearrangement joins TRBV7-8 to TRBJ2-7; perhaps D is TRBD1 or TRBD2 (5 bases each). The CDR3 loop spans 15 amino acids. The V gene lost 2 bases and the J gene lost 7 bases, with 18 bases spanning the gap. The germline V gene encodes CDR1 SGHVS and CDR2 FQNEAQ. The CDR3 loop is CASSLPSLGTGEQYF. Here the CDR3 DNA reads TGTGCCAGCAGCTTACCTAGTTTAGGGACCGGGGAGCAGTACTTC.

The J gene is TRBJ2-7, the V gene TRBV7-6; 9 nucleotides agree with TRBD1. Germline V gives CDR1 SGHVS, CDR2 FNYEAQ. This CDR3 has 14 amino acids. The V gene end was trimmed by 5 bases and the J gene end by 2 bases; junction bases not matched to a gene: 4. CDR3 coding DNA: TGTGCCAGCAGCAACCGGGACAGGGCCTACGAGCAGTACTTC. The encoded protein is CASSNRDRAYEQYF. Full variable domain (missing parts from reference TRBV7-6 and TRBJ2-7): GAGVSQSPRYKVTKRGQDVALRCDPISGHVSLYWYRQALGQGPEFLTYFNYEAQQDKSGLPNDRFSAERPEGSISTLTIQRTEQRDSAMYRCASSNRDRAYEQYFGPGTRLTVT.

A few counts support this clonotype. J is TRBJ1-1 and V is TRBV19; tentative D call: TRBD1 (5 bases). The germline V and J ends were trimmed by 3 bases and 8 bases, with 22 bases remaining between them. The germline V gene has CDR1 LNHDA and CDR2 SQIVND (reference sequence). The CDR3 sequence is 16 residues long. The CDR3 spells CASSIRGANRRNEAFF. CDR3 DNA: TGTGCCAGTAGTATTCGAGGGGCGAACAGAAGGAACGAAGCTTTCTTT.

On this clonotype: This clone may be a read error of a much larger clone one base away. The chain recombines TRBV7-3 with TRBJ1-2; possible D gene TRBD1, 6 bases. This CDR3 has 15 amino acids. Germline loops: CDR1 SGHTA, CDR2 FQGTGA. The CDR3 DNA reads as TGTGCCATCAGCTTAACGTCCCAGGGGAACTATGGCTACACCTTC. Its translation: CAISLTSQGNYGYTF.